This TCR beta chain appears in the sequencing data of a study of blood T cell repertoires in COVID-19. In the study overall: Acute and convalescent COVID-19 samples came from the United States, Italy and Spain.

Methods used by the authors: Estimates of nucleated cell counts were drawn from the amplification of reference gene primers. Libraries were prepared by immunoSEQ multiplex PCR; TCRdb keeps only in-frame clonotypes and omits some of them. V and J calls and clone size are those listed in that table; D and trimming were worked out from the DNA. The table lists about 160,000 clones, 80% to 90% of them singletons. CDR1 and CDR2 from the germline V gene are DFQATT and SNEGSKA (reference sequence). CDR3 length: 15 amino acids. Trimming cost V 3 bases and J 5 bases; bases outside gene matches: 11. The V call is TRBV20-1, the J call TRBJ2-5; 8 bases are shared with TRBD2. The specimen was peripheral blood. The TCR was taken from a man in his 70s with acute or convalescent COVID-19. The CDR3 region is CSASDPGLGGETQYF. In DNA form, the CDR3 reads TGCAGTGCTAGTGACCCGGGACTAGGGGGGGAGACCCAGTACTTC.